This T cell receptor beta chain was documented in a study of a mutant IDH1 vaccine in newly diagnosed glioma. Across the whole study: Among treated patients, around 62% were male and about 40% female, and mean age was around 40 years. Former treatment meant radiotherapy, temozolomide, or both; the majority had gotten both.

Described time point: baseline, week 1 (first vaccination visit). The sample's treatment: pre-vaccination baseline after standard-of-care therapy. Donors harbored newly found WHO grade 3 or 4 IDH1-mutant, ATRX-lost astrocytomas. Profiling relied on immunoSEQ multiplex PCR, and the TCRdb table lists in-frame clones only, not all of them. This table holds about 88,000 clones, roughly four fifths found once. Germline V gives CDR1 SNHLY, CDR2 FYNNEI. This CDR3 contains 14 residues. V was clipped by 8 bases and J by 2 bases, with 13 bases between them. Study-wide points: Detectable vaccine-induced immune responses arose in over 90% of patients.

As for this clone: Its antigen is as yet unknown.

The receptor's source is a man aged 40-49 years with glioma. Some clones in this sample may be carry-over from other donors' samples. The specimen was PBMCs, collected from a glioma patient treated with radiotherapy, temozolomide or both. V is TRBV2 and J is TRBJ1-5; D gene uncertain. The CDR3 here is CASGAAMGNQPQHF. The CDR3 region has the DNA TGTGCCAGCGGCGCGGCGATGGGCAATCAGCCCCAGCATTTT.